The 2 T cell receptor beta chains in this list originate from one sample, sequenced in a study of T cell responses to AZD1222 COVID-19 vaccine. TCRdb's copy holds only in-frame clones and misses some; the assay was immunoSEQ multiplex PCR. The data hold over 110,000 clones, with under 90% observed a single time. The source material was peripheral blood, sampled 28 days after the second AZD1222 dose. The source is an adult who received the AZD1222 COVID-19 vaccine.

The gene calls are TRBV5-1 and TRBJ2-4; D may be TRBD2 (5 bases). Per the germline V gene, CDR1 is SGHRS and CDR2 is YFSETQ. V lost 0 bases to trimming and J lost 3 bases, with 7 bases between them. The CDR3 runs to 14 residues. The CDR3 DNA follows: TGCGCCAGCAGCTTGGAAGGAGGCAAAAACATTCAGTACTTC. Translated: CASSLEGGKNIQYF. The full variable domain, in which reference TRBV5-1 and TRBJ2-4 provide the parts outside the CDR3, is KAGVTQTPRYLIKTRGQQVTLSCSPISGHRSVSWYQQTPGQGLQFLFEYFSETQRNKGNFPGRFSGRQFSNSRSEMNVSTLELGDSALYLCASSLEGGKNIQYFGAGTRLSVL.

The V gene is TRBV28, the J gene TRBJ1-5, with 7 positions matching TRBD1. Trimming at V came to 6 bases and at J to 0 bases, leaving 8 bases not matched to a gene. This CDR3 has 16 amino acids. The germline CDR1 and CDR2 sequences are MDHEN and SYDVKM. CDR3 nucleotides: TGTGCCAGCAGGCTGACAGGGAGATATAGCAATCAGCCCCAGCATTTT. Its protein product is CASRLTGRYSNQPQHF.